The 17 T cell receptor beta chains reported below all come from one sample, sequenced in a study of blood T cells in healthy people across ages. Then a second PCR, running roughly 7 to 12 cycles, was carried out with a sample-barcoded 5' primer and a J-beta primer mix. TCRdb passed the 5' RACE reads through MiXCR, listing each CDR3 protein once. In the table there are 1.5 million to 2 million distinct CDR3 sequences, 25% to 30% of which are singletons. The sample consisted of blood. The receptor set was obtained from a woman in her thirties in good health.

This clonotype appeared a few times. The V and J genes are TRBV7-6 and TRBJ2-1; D might be TRBD2 (6 bases). V lost 2 bases to trimming and J lost 11 bases, with 13 bases between them. The CDR3 runs 13 residues. In germline, CDR1 is SGHVS, CDR2 FNYEAQ. The CDR3 reads CASSLNPSAQQFF. The CDR3 DNA reads as TGTGCCAGCAGCTTAAATCCTAGCGCCCAGCAGTTCTTC.

A few counts support this clonotype. The chain combines TRBV29-1 with TRBJ2-2; 11 positions match TRBD2. The germline V gene has CDR1 SQVTM and CDR2 ANQGSEA. Trimming took 6 bases from V and 6 from J; bases not matched to a gene: 6. The length of the CDR3 is 14 residues. The CDR3 here is CSVTSGGVAGELFF. CDR3 sequence (DNA): TGCAGCGTAACTAGCGGGGGTGTAGCCGGGGAGCTGTTTTTT.

This clonotype was observed a handful of times. V usage is TRBV27 and J usage is TRBJ1-1; no firm D call. Germline loops: CDR1 MNHEY, CDR2 SMNVEV (reference sequence). The CDR3 consists of 13 residues. The ends were cut back, 2 bases at V and 12 bases at J, with 16 bases in the middle. DNA of the CDR3: TGTGCCAGCAGTTTACAAGAAGGGTTGGGGACTTTCTTT. It is translated as CASSLQEGLGTFF.

This clonotype has a handful of counts. The chain links TRBV4-1 to TRBJ1-1; D is possibly TRBD1 (5 bases). V lost 4 bases and J 1 base, leaving 13 bases between the germline ends. Germline V gene lookup returns CDR1 MGHRA and CDR2 YSYEKL. The CDR3 runs 15 residues. CDR3 nucleotides: TGCGCCAGCAGCCTACGGGACCCCAGGAACACTGAAGCTTTCTTT. Its translation is CASSLRDPRNTEAFF.

A remark on this clonotype: The germline gene is not matched at one end of the junction; a read error may be the cause. V and J are TRBV7-2 and TRBJ1-6; 9 nucleotides line up with TRBD1. The length of the CDR3 is 14 residues. Looked up from germline, CDR1 is SGHTA and CDR2 is FQGNSA. CDR3: CVSSFRDRDSPLHF. DNA for the CDR3: TGTGTCAGCAGCTTCCGGGACAGGGATTCACCCCTCCACTTT.

J is TRBJ2-3 and V is TRBV5-6; D gene ambiguous. This CDR3 contains 13 residues. V lost 2 bases to trimming and J lost 6 bases, with 10 bases between them. The germline V gene encodes CDR1 SGHDT and CDR2 YYEEEE. The CDR3 DNA sequence: TGTGCCAGCAGCTTATTTATGGCGGATACGCAGTATTTT. It translates to CASSLFMADTQYF.

V gene TRBV2 combines with J gene TRBJ1-1; the D gene is possibly TRBD1 (5 bases). This CDR3 contains 16 residues. CDR1 and CDR2 from the germline V gene are SNHLY and FYNNEI. The ends were cut back, 5 bases at V and 0 bases at J, with 16 bases in the middle. CDR3 DNA sequence: TGTGCCAGCAGTTTGGGGGTGGGGGGTATGAACACTGAAGCTTTCTTT. This gives the protein CASSLGVGGMNTEAFF.

This clonotype was found many times. The J gene is TRBJ2-5, the V gene TRBV7-2, with D possibly being TRBD2 (6 bases). This CDR3 comprises 15 residues. Germline CDR1 SGHTA, CDR2 FQGNSA. V lost 2 bases to trimming and J lost 0 bases, with 10 bases between them. The CDR3 loop is CASSLRSGDQETQYF. In DNA, the CDR3 is TGTGCCAGCAGCTTAAGATCGGGGGACCAAGAGACCCAGTACTTC.

Comments on this clonotype: A much larger clone sits a single nucleotide away, making a read error possible. V usage is TRBV29-1 and J usage is TRBJ2-1, with 7 bases that match TRBD2. The CDR3 is 14 amino acids. Germline V CDR1 and CDR2: SQVTM, ANQGSEA. Unmatched junction bases numbered 14, after V lost 2 bases and J lost 13 bases. The CDR3 DNA reads TGCAGCGTTGAAAGGAGACTAGCACCCGAGACCCAGTTCTTC. Translating it yields CSVERRLAPETQFF.

There are a few counts of this clonotype. V usage is TRBV5-6 and J usage is TRBJ2-7; D perhaps matches TRBD1 (6 bases). Looked up from germline, CDR1 is SGHDT and CDR2 is YYEEEE. V was clipped by 1 base and J by 3 bases, with 14 bases between them. This CDR3 has 15 residues. The CDR3 loop reads CASSLMLRTVYEQYF. For the CDR3, the DNA is TGTGCCAGCAGCTTGATGCTGAGGACAGTCTACGAGCAGTACTTC.

This rearrangement joins TRBV4-2 to TRBJ2-5, with D perhaps TRBD1 (7 bases). The length of the CDR3 is 18 residues. Germline V gene data show CDR1 as LGHNA and CDR2 as YNFKEQ. V dropped 0 bases and J dropped 5 bases, with 22 bases sitting between them. CDR3 DNA sequence: TGTGCCAGCAGCCAAGATAGTGGGGGGACAGCATCTCAGGAGACCCAGTACTTC. This codes for CASSQDSGGTASQETQYF.

The chain uses TRBV5-5 and TRBJ1-2; 8 nucleotides match TRBD1. Germline-derived CDR1 and CDR2 are SGHKS and YYEKEE (reference sequence). The CDR3 runs 15 residues. V dropped 2 bases and J dropped 8; count of bases not matched to a gene: 11. CDR3 region: CASSFPTAQGAGYTF. The CDR3 region has the DNA TGTGCCAGCAGCTTTCCGACCGCTCAGGGGGCGGGCTACACCTTC. Combining the CDR3 with reference TRBV5-5 and TRBJ1-2 gives the whole variable domain DAGVTQSPTHLIKTRGQQVTLRCSPISGHKSVSWYQQVLGQGPQFIFQYYEKEERGRGNFPDRFSARQFPNYSSELNVNALLLGDSALYLCASSFPTAQGAGYTFGSGTRLTVV.

V usage is TRBV5-5 and J usage is TRBJ2-6; maybe TRBD1 (5 bases). The CDR3 contains 17 residues. Deletions cut 4 bases from V and 0 bases from J, with 14 bases between. From germline, CDR1 is SGHKS and CDR2 YYEKEE (reference sequence). As DNA, the CDR3 is TGTGCCAGCAGCCCTCTACAGGCTTCCTCTGGGGCCAACGTCCTGACTTTC. It specifies CASSPLQASSGANVLTF.

There are many counts of this clonotype. The chain recombines TRBV29-1 with TRBJ2-6; D is unclear. This CDR3 contains 15 residues. The germline V and J ends were trimmed by 8 bases and 0 bases, with 14 bases remaining between them. The V gene's germline CDR1 is SQVTM and CDR2 ANQGSEA. The CDR3 protein is CSFRNSPSGANVLTF. DNA for the CDR3: TGCAGCTTTCGGAACAGTCCCTCTGGGGCCAACGTCCTGACTTTC. Full variable domain (outside the CDR3, taken from reference TRBV29-1 and TRBJ2-6): SAVISQKPSRDICQRGTSLTIQCQVDSQVTMMFWYRQQPGQSLTLIATANQGSEATYESGFVIDKFPISRPNLTFSTLTVSNMSPEDSSIYLCSFRNSPSGANVLTFGAGSRLTVL.

The chain has TRBV15 and TRBJ2-1; D not certain. TRBJ2-7 explains the end of the DNA better; the J call may be wrong. CDR1 is LNHNV and CDR2 is YYDKDF in the germline V gene (reference sequence). The CDR3 has 16 amino acids. CDR3 region: CATSRDLLRSYNEQYF. Written as DNA, the CDR3 is TGTGCCACCAGCAGAGATTTGTTGAGGTCCTACAATGAGCAGTACTTC.

A word on this clonotype: With a much larger clone just one base away, this may be a read error. The J gene is TRBJ2-7, the V gene TRBV20-1; a weak D match, TRBD2 (6 bases). The CDR3 covers 15 residues. The germline V gene encodes CDR1 DFQATT and CDR2 SNEGSKA (reference sequence). The CDR3 loop is CGARESRTITYEQYF. CDR3 bases: TGCGGTGCTAGAGAATCCCGGACTATTACCTACGAGCAGTACTTC.

This clonotype has just a few counts. This chain links TRBV12-3 or TRBV12-4 with TRBJ2-1, with D possibly matching TRBD1 (6 bases). The V end lost 6 bases, the J end lost 2 bases, and 11 bases lay between the germline ends. This CDR3 is built from 14 residues. CDR3 sequence: CASSWTATYNEQFF. The DNA for the CDR3 is TGTGCCAGCAGCTGGACAGCTACCTACAATGAGCAGTTCTTC.